The rows below give T cell receptor beta chains drawn from one sample of a study of CD8 T cells in Susac syndrome. TCRdb re-analysed the immunoSEQ multiplex PCR reads in MiXCR, keeping a single row per CDR3 protein. The data show fewer than 150,000 distinct CDR3 sequences, about 95% seen once. Sequenced input: CD4+ T cells from PBMCs. The receptors were gathered from a human donor in good health. The CDR3 runs from the conserved cysteine through the conserved F or W. D genes are given only for firm matches. Expanded clones get a size class; other rows say once, few or many, or leave the size out.

D gene	clone size	V gene	J gene	CDR3 length	CDR3 DNA	CDR3 protein
TRBD1	.	TRBV7-9	TRBJ1-5	13	TGTGCCAGCAGCCCGACAGGGGATCAGCCCCAGCATTTT	CASSPTGDQPQHF
.	many	TRBV29-1	TRBJ2-1	11	TGCAGCGTTGGTTCCTACAATGAGCAGTTCTTC	CSVGSYNEQFF
.	.	TRBV3-1	TRBJ1-6	17	TGTGCCAGCAGCCGGACGGTCCCAAGCGCTAATAATTCACCCCTCCACTTT	CASSRTVPSANNSPLHF
TRBD1	.	TRBV5-1	TRBJ2-7	15	TGCGCCAGCAGCTTGTCTCCGGGACAGACCTACGAGCAGTACTTC	CASSLSPGQTYEQYF
.	.	TRBV7-9	TRBJ1-4	11	TGTGCCAGCAGCCTGAACAGTGTCCTGTTTTTT	CASSLNSVLFF
.	.	TRBV29-1	TRBJ2-7	14	TGCAGCGTTGAAAGTCCCAACCCCTTCTACGAGCAGTACTTC	CSVESPNPFYEQYF
.	.	TRBV28	TRBJ1-4	11	TGTGCCAGCAGGACCTGGGAAAAACTGTTTTTT	CASRTWEKLFF
.	.	TRBV10-3	TRBJ2-7	13	TGTGCCATCAGTGATACGGGGCAGGAAGAGCAGTACTTC	CAISDTGQEEQYF
TRBD1	.	TRBV7-9	TRBJ2-6	18	TGTGCCAGCAGCCTACCGGGACAGTGGGACTCTGGGGCCAACGTCCTGACTTTC	CASSLPGQWDSGANVLTF
.	once	TRBV3-1	TRBJ2-1	14	TGTGCCAGCGCCGAGGGAGTTCGATACAATGAGCAGTTCTTC	CASAEGVRYNEQFF
TRBD2	.	TRBV29-1	TRBJ2-1	16	TGCAGCTCAAGGACCGGGGGACTAGCGGGAAACAATGAGCAGTTCTTC	CSSRTGGLAGNNEQFF
TRBD1	.	TRBV4-2	TRBJ2-7	16	TGTGCCAGCAGCCGGGAGAGACAGGGGGCTTCCTACGAGCAGTACTTC	CASSRERQGASYEQYF
.	.	TRBV7-9	TRBJ2-7	17	TGTGCCAGCAGCTTAGGACGTGTGGGTCAAGGGGCCTACGAGCAGTACTTC	CASSLGRVGQGAYEQYF
TRBD1	.	TRBV25-1	TRBJ2-7	15	TGTGCCAGCAGTGCCTCCGGGACAGGGCCCTACGAGCAGTACTTC	CASSASGTGPYEQYF
.	.	TRBV19	TRBJ2-3	16	TGTGCCAGTAGCTCTCCGGGACGGAGACTCACAGATACGCAGTATTTT	CASSSPGRRLTDTQYF
.	.	TRBV18	TRBJ2-5	14	TGTGCCAGCTCACCCCCCCAGACCCAAGAGACCCAGTACTTC	CASSPPQTQETQYF
TRBD2	.	TRBV6-5	TRBJ2-7	14	TGTGCCAGCAGTAGCGGGAGGGTGTCCTACGAGCAGTACTTC	CASSSGRVSYEQYF
.	.	TRBV24-1	TRBJ2-1	17	TGTGCCACCAGTGATTTGCTGTCCGCAGGTTCCTACAATGAGCAGTTCTTC	CATSDLLSAGSYNEQFF
.	.	TRBV20-1	TRBJ1-5	13	TGCAGTGCTAAGGGACGAGACAATCAGCCCCAGCATTTT	CSAKGRDNQPQHF
.	.	TRBV7-9	TRBJ2-7	15	TGTGCCAGCAGCTTCTCGATTTACGATTCCTACGAGCAGTACTTC	CASSFSIYDSYEQYF
.	.	TRBV20-1	TRBJ2-3	15	TGCAGTGCTACCCCATTCAGCGGAAGCACAGATACGCAGTATTTT	CSATPFSGSTDTQYF